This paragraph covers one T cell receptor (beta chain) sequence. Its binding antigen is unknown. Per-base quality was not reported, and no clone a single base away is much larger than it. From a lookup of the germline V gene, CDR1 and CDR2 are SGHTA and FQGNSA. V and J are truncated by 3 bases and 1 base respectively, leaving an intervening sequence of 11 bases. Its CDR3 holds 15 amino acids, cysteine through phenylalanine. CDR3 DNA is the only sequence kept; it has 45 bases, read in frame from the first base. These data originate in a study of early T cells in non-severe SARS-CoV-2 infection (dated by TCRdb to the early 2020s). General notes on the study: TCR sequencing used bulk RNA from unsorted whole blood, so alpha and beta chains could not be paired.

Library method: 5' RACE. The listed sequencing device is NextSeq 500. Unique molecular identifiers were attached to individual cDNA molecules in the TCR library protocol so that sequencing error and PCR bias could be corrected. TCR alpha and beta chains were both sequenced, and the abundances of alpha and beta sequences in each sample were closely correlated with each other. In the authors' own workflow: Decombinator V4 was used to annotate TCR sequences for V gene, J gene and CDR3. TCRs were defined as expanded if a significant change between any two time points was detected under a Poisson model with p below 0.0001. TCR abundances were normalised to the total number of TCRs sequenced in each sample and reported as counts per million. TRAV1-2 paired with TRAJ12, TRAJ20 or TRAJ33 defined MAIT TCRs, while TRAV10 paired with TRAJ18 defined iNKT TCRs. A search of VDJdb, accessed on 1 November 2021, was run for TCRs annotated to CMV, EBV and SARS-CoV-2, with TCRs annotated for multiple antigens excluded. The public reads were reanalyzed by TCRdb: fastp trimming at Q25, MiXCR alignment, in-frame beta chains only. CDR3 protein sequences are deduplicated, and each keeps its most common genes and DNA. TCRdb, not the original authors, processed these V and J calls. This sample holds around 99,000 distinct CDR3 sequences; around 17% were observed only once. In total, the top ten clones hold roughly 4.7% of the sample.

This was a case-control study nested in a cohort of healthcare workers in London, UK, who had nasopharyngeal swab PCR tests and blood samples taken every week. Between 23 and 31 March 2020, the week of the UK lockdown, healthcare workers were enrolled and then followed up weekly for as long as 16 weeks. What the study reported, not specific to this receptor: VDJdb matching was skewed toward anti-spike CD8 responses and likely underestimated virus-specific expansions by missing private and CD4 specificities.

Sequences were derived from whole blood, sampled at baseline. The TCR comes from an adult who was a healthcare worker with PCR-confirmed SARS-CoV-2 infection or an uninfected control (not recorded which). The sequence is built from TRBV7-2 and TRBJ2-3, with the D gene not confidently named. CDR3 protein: CASSFGRFGTDTQYF. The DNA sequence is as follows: TGTGCCAGCAGCTTCGGTAGATTCGGCACAGATACGCAGTATTTT.